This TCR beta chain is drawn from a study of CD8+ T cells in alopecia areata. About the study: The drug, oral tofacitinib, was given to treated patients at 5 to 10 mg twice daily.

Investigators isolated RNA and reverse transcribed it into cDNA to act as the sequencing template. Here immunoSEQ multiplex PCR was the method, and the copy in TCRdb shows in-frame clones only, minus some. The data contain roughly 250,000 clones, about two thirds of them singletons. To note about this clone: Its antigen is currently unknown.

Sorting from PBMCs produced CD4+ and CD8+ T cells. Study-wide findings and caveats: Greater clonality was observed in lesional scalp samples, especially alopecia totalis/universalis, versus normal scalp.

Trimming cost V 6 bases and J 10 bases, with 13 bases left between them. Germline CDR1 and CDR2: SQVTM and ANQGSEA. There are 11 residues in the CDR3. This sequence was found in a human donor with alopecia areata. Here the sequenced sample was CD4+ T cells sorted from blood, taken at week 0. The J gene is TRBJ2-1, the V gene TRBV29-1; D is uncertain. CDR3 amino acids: CSVVNPEEQFF. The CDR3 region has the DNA TGCAGCGTAGTGAACCCGGAGGAGCAGTTCTTC.